What follows is one TCR beta chain and its context. Its antigen remains unidentified. This table comes from immunoSEQ multiplex PCR, and its TCRdb copy is limited to in-frame clones, with some not included. The sample lists about 160,000 clones; nearly 90% were seen once. These data originate in a study of cytomegalovirus exposure and HLA in healthy donors. Overall study results and limits: Cytomegalovirus association was assigned to about 150 TCR beta chains.

Separation from the roughly 700-subject first cohort characterized the approximately 120-subject validation cohort, to which the donors belonged. Sequencing used PBMCs. The receptor was derived from a woman under 30 in good health and CMV-seropositive.

CDR3 bases: TGTGCCTGGAGTCTAACGGGGTTCAATCAGCCCCAGCATTTT. Translation: CAWSLTGFNQPQHF. J is TRBJ1-5 and V is TRBV30; D gene uncertain. The CDR3 has 14 residues. The ends were cut back, 2 bases at V and 3 bases at J, with 11 bases in the middle. Germline values: CDR1 GTSNPN, CDR2 SVGIG (reference sequence).